Below are 9 T cell receptor beta chains sequenced from a single sample in a study of Ad26.COV2.S vaccination and SARS-CoV-2 variants. TCRdb's table, derived via immunoSEQ multiplex PCR, lists solely in-frame clones and lacks some. The repertoire has a few hundred thousand clones, about four fifths of them found once; the top ten carry about 7.4%. Regarding treatment: around 19 received Ad26.COV2.S at low or high dose, single or two shots; 5 received placebo; per-sample allocation not given. Sampling was performed 63 days after the first vaccine or placebo injection. The source material was peripheral blood, sampled in a trial of Ad26.COV2.S vaccine versus placebo. The source of these receptors is a person between 18 and 59 years old who received the Ad26.COV2.S COVID-19 vaccine or a placebo.

The chain carries TRBV7-3 and TRBJ2-5; TRBD2 matches at 9 bases. There are 15 residues in the CDR3. CDR1 is SGHTA, CDR2 FQGTGA, per germline. Trimming at V came to 5 bases and at J to 5 bases, leaving 9 bases not matched to a gene. CDR3 bases: TGTGCCAGCAGCCCCCTAGCGGGGAGGAGCGAGACCCAGTACTTC. Translation: CASSPLAGRSETQYF.

This chain links TRBV12-3 or TRBV12-4 with TRBJ1-1; D remains unclear. V lost 6 bases and J 1 base, leaving 6 bases between the germline ends. The CDR3 is 12 residues long. The CDR3 here is CASSPTNTEAFF. The CDR3 coding sequence is TGTGCCAGCAGCCCCACGAACACTGAAGCTTTCTTT.

This clone was recorded once. This chain joins TRBV19 and TRBJ1-1; 7 bases are a match to TRBD1. After removal of 5 bases from V and 3 bases from J, the junction contained 9 bases not matched to a gene. CDR1 and CDR2 (germline): LNHDA, SQIVND (reference sequence). The CDR3 has 15 amino acids. CDR3 residues: CASSYTGAGDTEAFF. CDR3 nucleotides: TGTGCCAGTAGTTATACAGGGGCAGGGGACACTGAAGCTTTCTTT.

The chain combines TRBV5-1 with TRBJ2-1, with 10 bases fitting TRBD2. The CDR3 is made up of 15 amino acids. Losses at the gene ends were 4 bases for V and 5 bases for J; bases not matched to a gene: 6. Germline V gene sequence: CDR1 SGHRS, CDR2 YFSETQ. CDR3 coding DNA: TGCGCCAGCAGCCAAACTAGCGGGGTAAACAATGAGCAGTTCTTC. As protein: CASSQTSGVNNEQFF.

This chain uses TRBV19 with TRBJ2-7, with 8 positions matching TRBD2. The CDR3 spans 14 residues. V lost 3 bases, J lost 3 bases, and 4 bases stayed unmatched. Germline V gene data show CDR1 as LNHDA and CDR2 as SQIVND (reference sequence). CDR3 bases: TGTGCCAGTAGTATTTTTACTAGCGGCTACGAGCAGTACTTC. As protein: CASSIFTSGYEQYF. The full variable domain, its missing parts supplied by reference TRBV19 and TRBJ2-7, is DGGITQSPKYLFRKEGQNVTLSCEQNLNHDAMYWYRQDPGQGLRLIYYSQIVNDFQKGDIAEGYSVSREKKESFPLTVTSAQKNPTAFYLCASSIFTSGYEQYFGPGTRLTVT.

V gene TRBV7-6 combines with J gene TRBJ2-7; D call uncertain. CDR1 and CDR2 from the germline V gene are SGHVS and FNYEAQ. V was shortened by 1 base and J by 2 bases, with 6 bases between the two germline ends. This CDR3 comprises 13 residues. The CDR3 sequence is CASSLGSAYEQYF. Written as DNA, the CDR3 is TGTGCCAGCAGCTTAGGCAGTGCCTACGAGCAGTACTTC.

This rearrangement joins TRBV6-5 to TRBJ1-2; D possibly corresponds to TRBD1 (6 bases). This CDR3 region has 13 residues. From germline, CDR1 is MNHEY and CDR2 SVGAGI. V was clipped by 7 bases and J by 3 bases, with 12 bases between them. This chain's CDR3 is CASTQTGYYGYTF. CDR3 nucleotides: TGTGCCAGCACCCAAACAGGGTACTATGGCTACACCTTC.

This chain joins TRBV4-3 and TRBJ1-4; D perhaps matches TRBD1 (5 bases). Germline V lookup: CDR1 LGHNA, CDR2 YSLEER. The CDR3 spans 16 residues. V lost 0 bases, J lost 4 bases, and 12 bases lay in between. The CDR3 protein is CASSQDGDRFNEKLFF. CDR3 bases: TGCGCCAGCAGCCAAGATGGAGACAGATTTAATGAAAAACTGTTTTTT.

This clone has just a few counts. The chain carries TRBV9 and TRBJ2-2, with D unclear. CDR3 size: 14 residues. V lost 0 bases to trimming and J lost 2 bases, with 5 bases between them. Germline V gene sequence: CDR1 SGDLS, CDR2 YYNGEE. CDR3 nucleotides: TGTGCCAGCAGCGTAGTAGGTAACACCGGGGAGCTGTTTTTT. Translated: CASSVVGNTGELFF.